The 7 T cell receptor beta chains reported below all come from one sample, sequenced in a study of patients and donors after allogeneic stem cell transplantation. TCRdb re-called the RT-PCR reads through MiXCR, storing one row per CDR3 protein. The table has tens of thousands of distinct CDR3 sequences, roughly 8% seen once. The sample consisted of blood, either unsorted or a sorted T cell fraction (not recorded which). Receptors originate from a human donor who was either an allogeneic HSCT recipient or a stem cell or donor lymphocyte infusion donor (not recorded which). It is not recorded whose cells these are; they may come from a transplant donor.

This clonotype was detected only a few times. The rearrangement joins TRBV24-1 to TRBJ2-1, with TRBD2 identical over 13 bases. The V gene end was trimmed by 5 bases and the J gene end by 4 bases; junction bases not matched to a gene: 7. This CDR3 is built from 17 residues. CDR1 is KGHDR and CDR2 is SFDVKD in the germline V gene. The CDR3 sequence: CATSGTSGSRIYNEQFF. The CDR3 bases are TGTGCCACCAGTGGGACTAGCGGGAGTCGCATATACAATGAGCAGTTCTTC.

This clonotype was found a few times. V gene TRBV18 combines with J gene TRBJ1-1, with TRBD1 identical over 10 bases. The J segment lost 6 bases and the V segment lost 4 bases, leaving 5 bases of the junction unmatched. Germline CDR1 reads KGHSH; CDR2 reads LQKENI. The CDR3 has 14 residues. CDR3 nucleotide sequence: TGTGCCAGCTCACTGGGACAGGGGACCTCTGAAGCTTTCTTT. Protein: CASSLGQGTSEAFF.

The chain combines TRBV5-1 with TRBJ2-1; TRBD1 might be the D (7 bases). Germline loops: CDR1 SGHRS, CDR2 YFSETQ. The CDR3 loop spans 16 amino acids. Trimming cost V 4 bases and J 3 bases, with 17 bases left between them. The CDR3 is CASSMATGTFYNEQFF. The CDR3 bases are TGCGCCAGCAGCATGGCGACAGGGACTTTCTACAATGAGCAGTTCTTC.

This clonotype was seen only a few times. The chain uses TRBV21-1 and TRBJ2-3; the table assigns TRBD2, which was not confirmed against the DNA. TRBV21-1 is tagged as a pseudogene. This CDR3 has 13 amino acids. Here the CDR3 DNA reads TGTGCCAGCAGCAGCGGGAGGGCTGATACGCAGTATTTT. Residues: CASSSGRADTQYF.

The table lists this clonotype with a few counts. This chain uses TRBV20-1 with TRBJ2-5; 14 bases line up with TRBD2. Germline V lookup: CDR1 DFQATT, CDR2 SNEGSKA (reference sequence). The CDR3 is 16 amino acids. The V and J ends lost 2 bases and 5 bases, in that order; junction bases with no gene match: 7. CDR3 loop: CSARHGLAGGSETQYF. The DNA of the CDR3 is TGCAGTGCTAGACACGGACTAGCGGGAGGCTCCGAGACCCAGTACTTC.

For this clonotype: At one boundary the junction diverges from the germline segment, which might be a read error. This chain links TRBV7-9 with TRBJ2-3; no definite D call. The germline V gene encodes CDR1 SEHNR and CDR2 FQNEAQ (reference sequence). The CDR3 has 12 residues. CDR3 bases: TGTGCCAGCAGGTTAGAAGGGGATACGCAGTATTTT. Translation gives CASRLEGDTQYF. The complete variable domain, with remaining parts taken from reference TRBV7-9 and TRBJ2-3, reads DTGVSQNPRHKITKRGQNVTFRCDPISEHNRLYWYRQTLGQGPEFLTYFQNEAQLEKSRLLSDRFSAERPKGSFSTLEIQRTEQGDSAMYLCASRLEGDTQYFGPGTRLTVL.

This clonotype was seen a few times. This chain joins TRBV6-1 and TRBJ1-5, with 9 bases lining up with TRBD1. Germline assignment: CDR1 MNHNS and CDR2 SASEGT. The CDR3 length is 15 residues. V was clipped by 6 bases and J by 4 bases; unmatched bases: 7. Written as DNA, the CDR3 is TGTGCCAGCAGAACCGGGACAGGGATAAATCAGCCCCAGCATTTT. The encoded protein is CASRTGTGINQPQHF.